These 5 T cell receptor beta chains were all obtained from the same sample, sequenced in a study of tumor-infiltrating lymphocytes in primary liver carcinoma. Unsorted whole blood yielded blood RNA, and germline DNA was extracted as well. Production of TCR beta cDNA used around 500 ng total RNA together with a constant-region primer. It was through three nested multiplex PCR rounds of slightly modified ARM-PCR that TCR beta libraries arose. The opening two PCR rounds, around 9 cycles each, paired TRBV1-TRBV30 forward primers with a C-beta reverse primer. TCRdb re-called the multiplex PCR reads with MiXCR, one entry per CDR3 protein. The sample includes a few hundred thousand distinct CDR3 sequences, about 50% of them seen just once. Material for sequencing was peripheral blood. The receptors here all came from a woman in her twenties or thirties with primary liver carcinoma and hepatitis B virus infection.

V usage is TRBV5-5 and J usage is TRBJ1-2; a possible D gene is TRBD1 (5 bases). The germline V gene has CDR1 SGHKS and CDR2 YYEKEE (reference sequence). There are 14 residues in the CDR3. V lost 4 bases and J 4 bases, leaving 14 bases between the germline ends. The CDR3 DNA reads TGTGCCAGCAGCCAAACACGGGACGGCTATGGCTACACCTTC. This gives the protein CASSQTRDGYGYTF. The full variable domain, its missing parts supplied by reference TRBV5-5 and TRBJ1-2, is DAGVTQSPTHLIKTRGQQVTLRCSPISGHKSVSWYQQVLGQGPQFIFQYYEKEERGRGNFPDRFSARQFPNYSSELNVNALLLGDSALYLCASSQTRDGYGYTFGSGTRLTVV.

The sample holds a few counts of this clonotype. The rearrangement joins TRBV12-3 or TRBV12-4 to TRBJ2-1; the D gene is possibly TRBD1 (5 bases). This CDR3 comprises 12 residues. The CDR3 DNA is TGTGTCAGTAGTCACCCCCCAGGGGAGCAGTTCTTC. Its protein is CVSSHPPGEQFF.

This clonotype has ten or more counts. The gene calls are TRBV4-2 and TRBJ2-3; D may be TRBD1 or TRBD2 (5 bases each). CDR3 size: 17 residues. V gave up 4 bases and J gave up 0 bases, with 17 bases separating them. Germline CDR1 reads LGHNA; CDR2 reads YNFKEQ. CDR3 in DNA: TGTGCCAGCAGCCGAGGGGATATAGGCCTCAGCACAGATACGCAGTATTTT. The encoded protein is CASSRGDIGLSTDTQYF.

This clonotype has at least ten counts. The genes are TRBV28 and TRBJ2-3; D possibly corresponds to TRBD2 (7 bases). Germline V gives CDR1 MDHEN, CDR2 SYDVKM. The CDR3 runs 17 residues. Deletions cut 6 bases from V and 7 bases from J, with 26 bases between. The CDR3 DNA sequence: TGTGCCAGCAGCCCAGGGAGGGGGAGGGTTAACGAAAATACGCAGTATTTT. It encodes CASSPGRGRVNENTQYF.

The table lists this clonotype with many counts. The V and J genes are TRBV6-5 and TRBJ1-1; TRBD1 agrees at 7 bases. The germline gives CDR1 MNHEY, CDR2 SVGAGI. V lost 4 bases and J lost 0; bases outside the gene matches: 2. This CDR3 is built from 14 residues. Written as DNA, the CDR3 is TGTGCCAGCAGTTTCAGGGGGATGAACACTGAAGCTTTCTTT. Translating gives CASSFRGMNTEAFF.